This paragraph covers one T cell receptor (beta chain) sequence. The data originate from a study of human T cells and chemical hapten exposure. MiXCR, run by TCRdb on the RACE reads, gives a single entry per CDR3 protein. The sample includes 75,000 to 100,000 distinct CDR3 sequences, over 10% of them seen just once. The sample's time point: patch test 1, 2 weeks after DPC sensitization. This sample's treatment: therapeutic diphenylcyclopropenone sensitization with weekly scalp DPC. CDR3 length equals 15 residues. CDR1 and CDR2 (germline): MDHEN, SYDVKM. With V trimmed by 8 bases and J by 5 bases, 9 bases remained unmatched.

The sample here was whole blood, taken in connection with sensitization to the hapten diphenylcyclopropenone (DPC). This chain connects TRBV28 to TRBJ1-6, with 7 bases fitting TRBD1. The receptor was derived from a woman in her thirties or forties with alopecia areata. Some clones in this sample may be carry-over from other donors' samples. The CDR3 region has the DNA TGTGCCAGCTCCGGGGGACAGTGGGATAATTCACCCCTCCACTTT. It translates to CASSGGQWDNSPLHF.